These 16 T cell receptor beta chains came from one sample sequenced in a study of T-cell reconstitution after alpha-beta-depleted transplantation in children. Unique molecular identifiers featured in how the TCRbeta library was prepared. TCRdb itself ran the PCR reads through MiXCR, one entry per CDR3 protein. The data show around 580,000 distinct CDR3 sequences, approximately 30% seen once. Sequencing used PBMCs, obtained before TCRalphabeta/CD19-depleted stem cell transplant. The receptors shown here come from a boy in the first two years of life with Wiskott-Aldrich syndrome, due to receive a stem cell transplant.

The chain couples TRBV5-1 to TRBJ1-5, with D possibly matching TRBD1 (5 bases). The length of the CDR3 is 13 residues. The V end lost 4 bases, the J end lost 11 bases, and 16 bases lay between the germline ends. The germline CDR1 and CDR2 sequences are SGHRS and YFSETQ. CDR3 residues: CASSAGPGGSQHF. The CDR3, as DNA: TGCGCCAGCAGCGCGGGACCGGGTGGGTCCCAGCATTTT.

The chain employs TRBV18 and TRBJ2-3; TRBD2 aligns across 11 bases. The CDR3 sequence is 18 residues long. The J segment lost 0 bases and the V segment lost 1 base, leaving 6 bases of the junction unmatched. Germline CDR1 KGHSH, CDR2 LQKENI. CDR3 residues: CASSPLTSGSVSTDTQYF. The CDR3, as DNA: TGTGCCAGCTCACCACTTACTAGCGGGAGCGTAAGCACAGATACGCAGTATTTT.

The chain employs TRBV5-6 and TRBJ1-1; 9 bases agree with TRBD1. Germline trimming cut 3 bases from V and 7 bases from J; bases unmatched to any gene: 4. The CDR3 is 13 residues long. From germline, CDR1 is SGHDT and CDR2 YYEEEE. This chain's CDR3 is CASSWDRVSEAFF. The CDR3 bases are TGTGCCAGCAGCTGGGACAGGGTTAGTGAAGCTTTCTTT.

The V call is TRBV5-1, the J call TRBJ2-7, with D tentatively TRBD1 or TRBD2 (6 bases each). CDR3 length: 14 residues. V was pared by 2 bases and J by 4 bases, with 13 bases between. Germline values: CDR1 SGHRS, CDR2 YFSETQ. CDR3 sequence reads: CASSFPGAGYEQYF. The DNA of the CDR3 is TGCGCCAGCAGCTTTCCGGGGGCGGGATACGAGCAGTACTTC. The full variable domain, its missing parts supplied by reference TRBV5-1 and TRBJ2-7, is KAGVTQTPRYLIKTRGQQVTLSCSPISGHRSVSWYQQTPGQGLQFLFEYFSETQRNKGNFPGRFSGRQFSNSRSEMNVSTLELGDSALYLCASSFPGAGYEQYFGPGTRLTVT.

The chain combines TRBV20-1 with TRBJ2-3; no reliable D call. Per the germline V gene, CDR1 is DFQATT and CDR2 is SNEGSKA (reference sequence). This CDR3 region has 12 residues. V lost 6 bases and J 0 bases, leaving 7 bases between the germline ends. This chain's CDR3 is CSAAESTDTQYF. As DNA, the CDR3 is TGCAGTGCGGCAGAGAGCACAGATACGCAGTATTTT.

V and J are TRBV5-6 and TRBJ2-5; D gene ambiguous. The V gene's germline CDR1 is SGHDT and CDR2 YYEEEE. The ends were cut back, 2 bases at V and 6 bases at J, with 5 bases in the middle. The CDR3 is 11 amino acids. CDR3 residues: CASSFRQTQYF. In DNA form, the CDR3 reads TGTGCCAGCAGCTTTAGGCAGACCCAGTACTTC.

The chain employs TRBV9 and TRBJ1-2, with TRBD1 as a possible D gene (6 bases). The CDR3 is made up of 15 amino acids. Germline CDR1 is SGDLS and CDR2 is YYNGEE. With 0 bases removed from V and 1 base from J, the gap between germline ends came to 10 bases. CDR3 protein: CASSVADRLNYGYTF. Here the CDR3 DNA reads TGTGCCAGCAGCGTAGCGGACAGACTTAACTATGGCTACACCTTC.

The chain carries TRBV5-1 and TRBJ2-1; maybe TRBD2 (6 bases). The germline CDR1 and CDR2 sequences are SGHRS and YFSETQ. V was cut by 5 bases and J by 0 bases, with 18 bases left in between. The CDR3 length is 17 residues. Here the CDR3 reads CASSRGIAESSYNEQFF. DNA for the CDR3: TGCGCCAGCAGTCGGGGGATAGCGGAGAGCTCCTACAATGAGCAGTTCTTC.

In its sample, this clonotype was seen a few times. The chain links TRBV5-1 to TRBJ2-5; D remains unclear. The CDR3 covers 14 residues. V lost 4 bases and J 3 bases, leaving 13 bases between the germline ends. Germline CDR1 reads SGHRS; CDR2 reads YFSETQ. CDR3 in DNA: TGCGCCAGCAGCAGGTTACAGACCAAAGAGACCCAGTACTTC. Its protein is CASSRLQTKETQYF.

The gene calls are TRBV5-1 and TRBJ2-1; 9 bases align to TRBD2. Trimming took 4 bases from V and 11 from J; bases not matched to a gene: 10. The germline V gene has CDR1 SGHRS and CDR2 YFSETQ. The CDR3 loop spans 14 amino acids. In DNA form, the CDR3 reads TGCGCCAGCAGCCCCGGGGGCGGGAGGGCCAAGCAGTTCTTC. Translation gives CASSPGGGRAKQFF.

The CDR3 DNA reads as TGTGCCAGCAGCGTAGGGACTTCAGATACGCAGTATTTT. It translates to CASSVGTSDTQYF. The chain couples TRBV28 to TRBJ2-3; D possibly corresponds to TRBD2 (6 bases). The CDR3 is 13 residues long. The germline CDR1 and CDR2 sequences are MDHEN and SYDVKM. The V gene lost 6 bases and the J gene lost 4 bases, with 11 bases spanning the gap.

This chain uses TRBV5-1 with TRBJ2-7, with 9 bases matching TRBD2. V lost 4 bases, J lost 2 bases, and 10 bases stayed unmatched. CDR3 length: 16 amino acids. Germline V gene lookup returns CDR1 SGHRS and CDR2 YFSETQ. The CDR3 DNA reads as TGCGCCAGCAGCCCACCAGGCGGGAGGGGGACCTACGAGCAGTACTTC. Translation gives CASSPPGGRGTYEQYF.

The CDR3 loop is CASSLRPENTEAFF. The CDR3 DNA is TGCGCCAGCAGCTTACGTCCAGAAAACACTGAAGCTTTCTTT. The gene calls are TRBV5-1 and TRBJ1-1; D not certain. From germline, CDR1 is SGHRS and CDR2 YFSETQ. The CDR3 consists of 14 residues. Trimming took 2 bases from V and 2 from J, leaving 10 bases between them. The variable domain in full, with the rest retrieved from reference TRBV5-1 and TRBJ1-1, is KAGVTQTPRYLIKTRGQQVTLSCSPISGHRSVSWYQQTPGQGLQFLFEYFSETQRNKGNFPGRFSGRQFSNSRSEMNVSTLELGDSALYLCASSLRPENTEAFFGQGTRLTVV.

The chain combines TRBV19 with TRBJ1-4; unclear D gene. The CDR3 length is 14 residues. V lost 4 bases and J 0 bases, leaving 6 bases between the germline ends. CDR1 is LNHDA and CDR2 is SQIVND in the germline V gene (reference sequence). Here the CDR3 reads CASSSSATNEKLFF. Here the CDR3 DNA reads TGTGCCAGTAGTAGCAGTGCAACTAATGAAAAACTGTTTTTT. Supplemented by reference TRBV19 and TRBJ1-4, the full variable domain reads DGGITQSPKYLFRKEGQNVTLSCEQNLNHDAMYWYRQDPGQGLRLIYYSQIVNDFQKGDIAEGYSVSREKKESFPLTVTSAQKNPTAFYLCASSSSATNEKLFFGSGTQLSVL.

This clonotype was seen only a few times. V usage is TRBV21-1 and J usage is TRBJ2-3; TRBD2, as called in the table, went unchecked against the DNA. TRBV21-1 represents a pseudogene. The length of the CDR3 is 16 residues. CDR3 DNA sequence: TGTGCCAGCAGCAACGGGACTAGCGTAGGTGAGGATACGCAGTATTTT. Translating it yields CASSNGTSVGEDTQYF.

The table lists this clonotype with a few counts. The rearrangement joins TRBV20-1 to TRBJ2-1; D is perhaps TRBD2 (5 bases). V gave up 6 bases and J gave up 8 bases, with 14 bases separating them. Per the germline V gene, CDR1 is DFQATT and CDR2 is SNEGSKA (reference sequence). The CDR3 has 12 residues. Here the CDR3 reads CSAPTSIDEQFF. The CDR3 DNA sequence: TGCAGTGCCCCTACTAGTATCGATGAGCAGTTCTTC.